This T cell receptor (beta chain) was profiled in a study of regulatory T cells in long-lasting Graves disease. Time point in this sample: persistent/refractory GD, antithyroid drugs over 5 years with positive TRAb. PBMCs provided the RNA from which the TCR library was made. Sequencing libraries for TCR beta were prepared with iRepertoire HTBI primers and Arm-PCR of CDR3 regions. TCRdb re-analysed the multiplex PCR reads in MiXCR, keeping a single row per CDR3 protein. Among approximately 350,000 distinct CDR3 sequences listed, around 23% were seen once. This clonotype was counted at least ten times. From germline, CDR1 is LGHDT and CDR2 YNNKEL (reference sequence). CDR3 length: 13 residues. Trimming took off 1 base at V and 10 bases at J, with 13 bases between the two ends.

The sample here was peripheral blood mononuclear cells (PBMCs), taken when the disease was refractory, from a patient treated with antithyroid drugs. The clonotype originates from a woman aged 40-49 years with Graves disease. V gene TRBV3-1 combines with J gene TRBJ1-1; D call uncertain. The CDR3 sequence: CASSQGSGPRAFF. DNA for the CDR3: TGTGCCAGCAGCCAAGGAAGCGGACCGAGAGCTTTCTTT.